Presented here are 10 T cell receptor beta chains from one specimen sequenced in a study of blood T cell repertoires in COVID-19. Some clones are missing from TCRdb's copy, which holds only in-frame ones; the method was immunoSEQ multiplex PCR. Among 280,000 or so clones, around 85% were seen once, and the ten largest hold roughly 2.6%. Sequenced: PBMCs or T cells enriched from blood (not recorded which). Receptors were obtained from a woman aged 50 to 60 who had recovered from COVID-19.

CDR3 in DNA: TGTGCCAGCAGCTTGGGAAGGATGAGGCAGCCCCAGCATTTT. Amino acids: CASSLGRMRQPQHF. The V call is TRBV5-6, the J call TRBJ1-5; D gene unclear. Trimming shortened V by 0 bases and J by 7 bases, and 11 bases separated the two germline ends. CDR1 and CDR2 from the germline V gene are SGHDT and YYEEEE. The CDR3 length is 14 residues.

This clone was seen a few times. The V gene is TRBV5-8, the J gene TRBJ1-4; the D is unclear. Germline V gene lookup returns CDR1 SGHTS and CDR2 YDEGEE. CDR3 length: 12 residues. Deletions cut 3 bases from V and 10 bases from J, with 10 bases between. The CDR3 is CASSSGSRKLFF. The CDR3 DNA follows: TGTGCCAGCAGCTCGGGATCCCGAAAACTGTTTTTT.

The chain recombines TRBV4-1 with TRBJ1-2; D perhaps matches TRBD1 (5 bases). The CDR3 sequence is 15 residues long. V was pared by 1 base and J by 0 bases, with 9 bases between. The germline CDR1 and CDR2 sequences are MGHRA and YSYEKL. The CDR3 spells CASSQAWGANYGYTF. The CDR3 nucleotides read TGCGCCAGCAGCCAAGCCTGGGGGGCTAACTATGGCTACACCTTC.

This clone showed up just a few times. In nucleotides, the CDR3 is TGTGCCAGCTCGTTGTATGATCAGCCCCAGCATTTT. Translated: CASSLYDQPQHF. The chain carries TRBV5-6 and TRBJ1-5, with D hard to call. V lost 7 bases, J lost 5 bases, and 10 bases lay in between. Germline CDR1 and CDR2: SGHDT and YYEEEE. There are 12 residues in the CDR3.

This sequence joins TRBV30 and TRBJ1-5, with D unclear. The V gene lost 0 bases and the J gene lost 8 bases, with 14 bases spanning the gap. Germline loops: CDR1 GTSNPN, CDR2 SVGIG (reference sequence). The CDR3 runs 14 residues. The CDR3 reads CAWSVFEGIEPQHF. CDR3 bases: TGTGCCTGGAGTGTGTTCGAGGGAATAGAGCCCCAGCATTTT.

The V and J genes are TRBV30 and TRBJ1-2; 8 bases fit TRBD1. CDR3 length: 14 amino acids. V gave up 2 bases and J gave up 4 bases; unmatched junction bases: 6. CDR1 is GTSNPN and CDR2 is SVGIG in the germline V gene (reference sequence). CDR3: CAWSTRGRGYGYTF. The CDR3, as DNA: TGTGCCTGGAGTACCAGGGGGCGAGGCTATGGCTACACCTTC.

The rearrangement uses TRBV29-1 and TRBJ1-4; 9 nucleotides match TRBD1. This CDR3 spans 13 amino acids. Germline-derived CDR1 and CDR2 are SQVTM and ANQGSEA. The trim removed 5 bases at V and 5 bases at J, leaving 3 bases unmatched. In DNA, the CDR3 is TGCAGCGTTTCCGGGACAGGGAATGAAAAACTGTTTTTT. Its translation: CSVSGTGNEKLFF.

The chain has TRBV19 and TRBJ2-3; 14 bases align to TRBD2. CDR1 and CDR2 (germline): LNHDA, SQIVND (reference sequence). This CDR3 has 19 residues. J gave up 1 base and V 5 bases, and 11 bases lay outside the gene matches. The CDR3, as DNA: TGTGCCAGTAGTTGGGGACTAGCGGGAGTTAGAGAGGGCACAGATACGCAGTATTTT. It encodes CASSWGLAGVREGTDTQYF.

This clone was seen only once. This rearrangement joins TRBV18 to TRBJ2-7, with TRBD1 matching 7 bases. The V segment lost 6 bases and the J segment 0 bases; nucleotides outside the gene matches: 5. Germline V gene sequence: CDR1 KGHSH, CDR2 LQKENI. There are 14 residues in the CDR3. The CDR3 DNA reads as TGTGCCAGCTCTGAGGACAGGTACTCCTACGAGCAGTACTTC. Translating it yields CASSEDRYSYEQYF.

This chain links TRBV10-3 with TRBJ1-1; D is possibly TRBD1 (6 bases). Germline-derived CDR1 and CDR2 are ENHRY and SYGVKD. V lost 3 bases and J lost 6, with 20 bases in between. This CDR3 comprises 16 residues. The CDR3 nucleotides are TGTGCCATCAGTGACCCGGGACAACCTTCTGACGCTGAAGCTTTCTTT. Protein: CAISDPGQPSDAEAFF.